These T cell receptor beta chains were read from a single sample in a study of blood T cell repertoires in COVID-19. Assay: immunoSEQ multiplex PCR; the TCRdb copy retains only in-frame clones and omits some. The profile covers some 26,000 clones, with roughly 80% appearing a single time and about 51% taken by the ten largest. Sequencing was carried out using peripheral blood. Source of these receptors: a man aged 45-65 years with active or convalescent COVID-19. Both conserved end residues are part of each CDR3. The order of the fields is J gene, D gene, clone size, V gene, CDR3 DNA, CDR3 protein. A D gene is named only where the DNA matches it firmly. Rows give clone size only sometimes, using once, few, many, or a class for an expanded clone.

j_call: TRBJ1-1
d_call: .
clone_size: .
v_call: TRBV5-5
cdr3_nt: TGTGCCAGCAGCGCGACTATGGGAGCTTTCTTT
cdr3_aa: CASSATMGAFF

j_call: TRBJ2-5
d_call: TRBD2
clone_size: .
v_call: TRBV11-3
cdr3_nt: TGTGCCAGCAGCTTAGGTCCCCAGCTAGCGGGAGGCTGGGGGGAGACCCAGTACTTC
cdr3_aa: CASSLGPQLAGGWGETQYF

j_call: TRBJ1-2
d_call: .
clone_size: .
v_call: TRBV5-1
cdr3_nt: TGCGCCAGCAGTCAAACGACGGGAGACGGCTACACCTTC
cdr3_aa: CASSQTTGDGYTF

j_call: TRBJ1-2
d_call: .
clone_size: .
v_call: TRBV5-1
cdr3_nt: TGCGCCAGCAGCTTGGACGGGGTCTATGGCTACACCTTC
cdr3_aa: CASSLDGVYGYTF

j_call: TRBJ2-5
d_call: TRBD2
clone_size: .
v_call: TRBV19
cdr3_nt: TGTGCCAGTAGGAATTCGAAGCGGGGGGGCTTTGAGACCCAGTACTTC
cdr3_aa: CASRNSKRGGFETQYF

j_call: TRBJ2-7
d_call: .
clone_size: .
v_call: TRBV30
cdr3_nt: TGTGCCTGGATGGGTGGACAGGACTACAGGCGGTACTTC
cdr3_aa: CAWMGGQDYRRYF

j_call: TRBJ1-1
d_call: .
clone_size: .
v_call: TRBV19
cdr3_nt: TGTGCAGGGGGGGGGACTCCCAGCACTGAAGCTTTCTTT
cdr3_aa: CAGGGTPSTEAFF

j_call: TRBJ2-2
d_call: .
clone_size: .
v_call: TRBV29-1
cdr3_nt: TGCAGCGTTGACTCTCCCAGGGGGAACACCGGGGAGCTGTTTTTT
cdr3_aa: CSVDSPRGNTGELFF

j_call: TRBJ1-1
d_call: .
clone_size: .
v_call: TRBV25-1
cdr3_nt: TGTGCCAGCAGTGAGGGCCTTCTGAACACTGAAGCTTTCTTT
cdr3_aa: CASSEGLLNTEAFF

j_call: TRBJ2-7
d_call: .
clone_size: .
v_call: TRBV25-1
cdr3_nt: TGTGCCAGCTCACTACAGGGCTACGAGCAGTACTTC
cdr3_aa: CASSLQGYEQYF

j_call: TRBJ1-6
d_call: TRBD1
clone_size: few
v_call: TRBV5-4
cdr3_nt: TGTGCCAGCAGCGGGGGACAGAACTATAATTCACCCCTCCACTTT
cdr3_aa: CASSGGQNYNSPLHF

j_call: TRBJ2-7
d_call: TRBD2
clone_size: .
v_call: TRBV5-4
cdr3_nt: TGTGCCAGCAGCCCCGGACTAGCGGACTCCTACGAGCAGTACTTC
cdr3_aa: CASSPGLADSYEQYF

j_call: TRBJ1-1
d_call: .
clone_size: .
v_call: TRBV5-1
cdr3_nt: TGCGCCAGCAGCTTGTTTACGTGGCAGAACACTGAAGCTTTCTTT
cdr3_aa: CASSLFTWQNTEAFF

j_call: TRBJ2-7
d_call: TRBD1
clone_size: .
v_call: TRBV7-9
cdr3_nt: TGTGCCAGCAGCCTCCCGGGACAGAGAAGCTACGAGCAGTACTTC
cdr3_aa: CASSLPGQRSYEQYF

j_call: TRBJ2-1
d_call: .
clone_size: .
v_call: TRBV11-2
cdr3_nt: TGTGCCAGCAGCGAGGAGCGGGCCGTAAATGAGCAGTTCTTC
cdr3_aa: CASSEERAVNEQFF

j_call: TRBJ2-5
d_call: TRBD2
clone_size: .
v_call: TRBV15
cdr3_nt: TGTGCCACCAGCAGAGATCGTTACAGCGGGGGTGTTGAGACCCAGTACTTC
cdr3_aa: CATSRDRYSGGVETQYF

j_call: TRBJ2-1
d_call: .
clone_size: .
v_call: TRBV7-3
cdr3_nt: TGTGCCAGCAGCCCCGACAGCAACTCCTACAATGAGCAGTTCTTC
cdr3_aa: CASSPDSNSYNEQFF